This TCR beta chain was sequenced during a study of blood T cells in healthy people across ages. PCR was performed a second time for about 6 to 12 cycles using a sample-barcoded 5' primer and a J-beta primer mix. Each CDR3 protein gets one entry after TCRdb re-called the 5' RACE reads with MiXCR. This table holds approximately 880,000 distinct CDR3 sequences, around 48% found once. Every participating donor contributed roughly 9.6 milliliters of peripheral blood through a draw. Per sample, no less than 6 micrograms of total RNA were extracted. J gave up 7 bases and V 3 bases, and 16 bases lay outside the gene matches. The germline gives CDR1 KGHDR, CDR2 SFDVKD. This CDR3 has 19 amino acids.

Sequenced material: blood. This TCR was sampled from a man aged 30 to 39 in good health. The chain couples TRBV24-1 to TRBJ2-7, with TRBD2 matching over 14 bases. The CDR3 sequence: CATSDPPGRTSGGYNEQYF. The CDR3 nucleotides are TGTGCCACCAGTGATCCCCCCGGGCGGACTAGCGGGGGGTACAATGAGCAGTACTTC.